These T cell receptor beta chains were read from a single sample in a study of T cell responses to AZD1222 COVID-19 vaccine. The data were produced by immunoSEQ multiplex PCR, yet TCRdb's version contains in-frame clones alone and is incomplete. The sample has tens of thousands of clones; 80% are singletons. The sample here was peripheral blood, taken 28 days after the second AZD1222 dose. The receptors originated from an adult who received the AZD1222 COVID-19 vaccine. Both conserved end residues are trimmed from each CDR3. Each record gives: V gene, clone size, J gene, CDR3 length, D gene, CDR3 protein. A D gene is named only where the DNA matches it firmly. The listing skips clone size in some rows; elsewhere it reads once, few, many or a size class.

>TRBV6-5|NA|TRBJ2-7|13|TRBD1
ASTPSGTALYEQY
>TRBV28|NA|TRBJ1-5|13|NA
ASSLHGYSNQPQH
>TRBV6-5|NA|TRBJ2-7|13|TRBD2
ASSSTSGGAYEQY
>TRBV19|NA|TRBJ1-1|16|NA
ASRHKATGLVMNTEAF
>TRBV7-9|NA|TRBJ1-5|14|NA
ASSLYLSGSNQPQH
>TRBV7-9|NA|TRBJ2-3|10|NA
ASTPVADTQY
>TRBV30|NA|TRBJ1-2|13|NA
AWSAEETSNYGYT
>TRBV18|NA|TRBJ2-5|10|NA
ASSPLGETQY
>TRBV5-6|NA|TRBJ1-5|13|NA
ASSLDGVGNQPQH
>TRBV5-8|once|TRBJ1-3|14|NA
ASSLVQLGSGNTIY
>TRBV6-5|once|TRBJ1-6|11|NA
ASREYVASPLH
>TRBV19|few|TRBJ2-7|10|TRBD1
ASSLGTGEQY
>TRBV10-3|few|TRBJ1-1|11|NA
ATRGGLFTEAF
>TRBV6-5|few|TRBJ1-5|12|NA
ASDRGGWNQPQH
>TRBV6-2/TRBV6-3|NA|TRBJ1-5|16|NA
ASSPGQTIFDWSQPQH
>TRBV6-5|NA|TRBJ1-5|11|NA
ASNRGVNQPQH
>TRBV7-2|NA|TRBJ2-4|13|TRBD2
ASSSGLAGGDIQY